A single sample gave rise to the 16 T cell receptor beta chains below, sequenced in a study of blood T cell repertoires in COVID-19. The data were produced by immunoSEQ multiplex PCR, yet TCRdb's version contains in-frame clones alone and is incomplete. Among roughly 280,000 clones listed, around nine tenths were seen once. Sequencing was done on a sample of peripheral blood. The receptors were gathered from a man aged 50 to 60 with acute or convalescent COVID-19.

The V and J genes are TRBV11-3 and TRBJ2-7; TRBD1 matches 8 bases. V was clipped by 1 base and J by 6 bases; unmatched bases: 8. Germline V gene data show CDR1 as SGHNT and CDR2 as YENEEA. This CDR3 is built from 15 residues. CDR3 in amino acids: CASSLGGTGPPEQYF. DNA for the CDR3: TGTGCCAGCAGCTTAGGTGGGACAGGCCCCCCCGAGCAGTACTTC.

The chain combines TRBV6-1 with TRBJ2-3, with 10 bases identical to TRBD2. CDR1 MNHNS and CDR2 SASEGT come from the germline V gene. This CDR3 has 16 residues. V lost 1 base to trimming and J lost 11 bases; unmatched junction nucleotides: 12. As DNA, the CDR3 is TGTGCCAGCAGTGAAGGACCCCAGCGGGGGGGCCCCCGGCAGTATTTT. Translation: CASSEGPQRGGPRQYF.

This chain's CDR3 is CASTPGGGYNEQFF. CDR3 in DNA: TGCGCCAGCACCCCCGGCGGGGGGTACAATGAGCAGTTCTTC. The chain carries TRBV5-1 and TRBJ2-1, with 8 bases identical to TRBD2. The CDR3 length is 14 residues. Trimming cost V 6 bases and J 4 bases; bases outside gene matches: 6. Germline V gene sequence: CDR1 SGHRS, CDR2 YFSETQ.

J is TRBJ1-1 and V is TRBV7-9, with D possibly TRBD1 on 6 matching bases. The CDR3 has 19 residues. Germline V lookup: CDR1 SEHNR, CDR2 FQNEAQ (reference sequence). V dropped 1 base and J dropped 1 base, with 22 bases sitting between them. In DNA, the CDR3 is TGTGCCAGCAGCTTAGTTTTGGGCAGGGGTCGAGCTTCGAACACTGAAGCTTTCTTT. It translates to CASSLVLGRGRASNTEAFF. The full variable domain, with the rest looked up from reference TRBV7-9 and TRBJ1-1, is DTGVSQNPRHKITKRGQNVTFRCDPISEHNRLYWYRQTLGQGPEFLTYFQNEAQLEKSRLLSDRFSAERPKGSFSTLEIQRTEQGDSAMYLCASSLVLGRGRASNTEAFFGQGTRLTVV.

This sequence joins TRBV9 and TRBJ1-1, with 9 bases fitting TRBD1. With 4 bases clipped from V and 5 bases from J, the junction kept 9 bases outside the gene matches. This CDR3 is 15 amino acids long. CDR1 and CDR2 (germline): SGDLS, YYNGEE. The CDR3 reads CASSTSDRGRTEAFF. The CDR3 DNA is TGTGCCAGCAGCACCTCCGACAGGGGGAGGACTGAAGCTTTCTTT.

With respect to this clone: The same CDR3 arises from other DNA sequences in this sample as well. The chain's CDR3 is CASSPGRGGQPQHF. In DNA, the CDR3 is TGTGCCAGCTCACCGGGTCGGGGAGGTCAGCCCCAGCATTTT. The V gene is TRBV18, the J gene TRBJ1-5; D is undetermined. Trimming stripped 3 bases from V and 6 bases from J, with 12 bases between. The CDR3 is 14 amino acids. In germline, CDR1 is KGHSH, CDR2 LQKENI. Combining the CDR3 with reference TRBV18 and TRBJ1-5 gives the whole variable domain NAGVMQNPRHLVRRRGQEARLRCSPMKGHSHVYWYRQLPEEGLKFMVYLQKENIIDESGMPKERFSAEFPKEGPSILRIQQVVRGDSAAYFCASSPGRGGQPQHFGDGTRLSIL.

The chain couples TRBV18 to TRBJ1-2; D uncertain. This CDR3 comprises 14 residues. V lost 6 bases and J lost 7, with 18 bases in between. Looked up from germline, CDR1 is KGHSH and CDR2 is LQKENI. Here the CDR3 reads CASSPSTELLGYTF. The CDR3 DNA follows: TGTGCCAGCTCCCCCTCCACGGAGCTGCTTGGCTACACCTTC.

The V gene is TRBV7-2, the J gene TRBJ1-2; TRBD1 matches at 9 bases. This CDR3 is 16 amino acids long. The germline V gene has CDR1 SGHTA and CDR2 FQGNSA. V was pared by 5 bases and J by 6 bases, with 13 bases of the junction left unmatched. The CDR3 loop is CASSRNRGRGLDGYTF. The CDR3 DNA sequence: TGTGCCAGCAGCCGGAACAGGGGGCGCGGGCTCGATGGCTACACCTTC.

CDR3 in amino acids: CASSYLRGTYNEQFF. The CDR3 DNA reads TGTGCCAGCAGTTATCTTCGCGGAACTTACAATGAGCAGTTCTTC. The genes are TRBV6-2 or TRBV6-3 and TRBJ2-1, with D unresolved. The CDR3 spans 15 residues. CDR1 and CDR2 (germline): MNHEY, SVGEGT. V dropped 3 bases and J dropped 4 bases, with 13 bases sitting between them.

This chain connects TRBV12-3 or TRBV12-4 to TRBJ2-7, with a tentative D call TRBD2 (7 bases). The CDR3 covers 13 residues. The germline V and J ends were trimmed by 7 bases and 3 bases, with 13 bases remaining between them. CDR3 residues: CASTPGGSYEQYF. The CDR3 nucleotides read TGTGCCAGCACCCCGGGGGGCAGCTACGAGCAGTACTTC.

This chain uses TRBV7-9 with TRBJ1-4; tentative D call: TRBD1 (6 bases). V lost 5 bases and J lost 4, with 17 bases in between. Germline V lookup: CDR1 SEHNR, CDR2 FQNEAQ (reference sequence). This CDR3 contains 16 residues. The CDR3 DNA reads TGTGCCAGCAGCGGCTGGGACATCTCCATTAATGAAAAACTGTTTTTT. This gives the protein CASSGWDISINEKLFF.

The chain recombines TRBV21-1 with TRBJ1-1; TRBD1 is the table's D call, not checked against the DNA. TRBV21-1 is marked as a pseudogene. The CDR3 covers 11 residues. CDR3 coding DNA: TGTGCCAGCAGCAGATTCCACCAGGCTTTCTTT. Residues: CASSRFHQAFF.

Only one count was recorded for this clone. The chain recombines TRBV7-2 with TRBJ2-1; the match to TRBD1 covers 9 bases. V shed 1 base, J shed 6 bases, and the junction held 7 bases outside the gene matches. CDR1 and CDR2 (germline): SGHTA, FQGNSA. This CDR3 spans 16 amino acids. In DNA, the CDR3 is TGTGCCAGCAGCTTAGTCCCCGGGACAGGGCCCAATGAGCAGTTCTTC. Its translation is CASSLVPGTGPNEQFF.

The chain has TRBV13 and TRBJ2-7; D uncertain. Germline V CDR1 and CDR2: PRHDT, FYEKMQ (reference sequence). The V end was cut by 5 bases, the J end by 4 bases, with 15 bases between. This CDR3 region has 14 residues. CDR3 residues: CASSPPGYGYEQYF. CDR3 in DNA: TGTGCCAGCAGCCCCCCCGGGTACGGTTACGAGCAGTACTTC.

V is TRBV10-3 and J is TRBJ1-6, with 9 bases aligning to TRBD1. CDR3 length: 17 amino acids. Germline CDR1 is ENHRY and CDR2 is SYGVKD. V lost 6 bases, J lost 0 bases, and 6 bases stayed unmatched. The CDR3 region has the DNA TGTGCCATCAGGGGGGGACAGGGAAGCTCCTATAATTCACCCCTCCACTTT. It encodes CAIRGGQGSSYNSPLHF.

CDR3 DNA: TGTGCCAGCAGGGAGAGGGGGCTGAACTATGGCTACACCTTC. Protein sequence: CASRERGLNYGYTF. The chain employs TRBV6-6 and TRBJ1-2; 7 bases are shared with TRBD1. J lost 2 bases, V lost 6 bases, and 6 bases had no gene match. Germline CDR1 is MNHNY and CDR2 is SVGAGI (reference sequence). The CDR3 is 14 amino acids.